The following is a TCR beta chain sequence with its context. The specificity of this receptor is unknown. Per-base quality was not reported, and no clone a single base away is much larger than it. This entry belongs to a study of blood T cell repertoires in COVID-19 (dated by TCRdb to 2020 to 2022). Notes on the research overall: Samples covering the acute and convalescent phases of COVID-19 were provided by collaborators in the United States, Italy and Spain. The material from the prospective study consisted of cDNA or gDNA derived from T cells, B-cell-depleted T cells, or PBMCs. The dataset comprised deeply sampled blood TCRbeta repertoires from subjects exposed to, actively infected with, or recovered from COVID-19. A freely available public database, intended as a resource for researchers studying the immune response to SARS-CoV-2, is where the repertoires were released. The samples were drawn from two sources: the first 160 participants of the ongoing ImmuneRACE study, and fewer than 1,500 subjects contributed by 6 global collaborators. The sample metadata nearly always contained a de-identified subject ID, COVID-19 status, age in years and sex. HLA class I and class II types, where available, came from metadata supplied by the sample provider rather than from assay-based typing.

TCRbeta CDR3 regions were amplified from genomic DNA using the immunoSEQ Assay, a bias-controlled multiplex PCR. For the original study's pipeline: Within the assay, amplification of reference gene primers was used to estimate how many nucleated cells each sample contained. To quantify the absolute abundance of each unique TCRbeta CDR3 rearrangement, sequence reads were collapsed and filtered. Productive Simpson clonality was computed per sample as the square root of Simpson's diversity index over productive rearrangements. TCRdb took over this immuneACCESS table, retaining in-frame rearrangements with V and J assigned. Such tables are incomplete; in checked studies, under half of the missing clones stem from an unresolved V gene, and the remainder is unexplained. V, J and clone size are taken as reported in that table, and D and trimming were inferred from the DNA itself. The sample table records about 190,000 clones; less than 85% of these occur just once. The leading ten clones occupy 12% of the sample.

Ends trimmed: V by 5 bases, J by 3 bases; bases unmatched to a gene: 4. Reading from cysteine to phenylalanine, the CDR3 counts 14 amino acids. Of all the DNA, just the CDR3 is kept, 42 bases in frame from base 1. CDR1 and CDR2 were assigned from the germline V gene as SGHAT and FQNNGV. Whole blood was collected in K2EDTA tubes by collaborating institutions according to the institutions' own protocols. For TCRbeta analysis, collaborator samples were shipped as frozen whole blood, as isolated PBMCs, or as DNA extracted from either sample type. The paper's findings and limits, for the study overall: Clinical and demographic metadata were provided uncurated, with the amount varying by source and participant.

This receptor was taken from a woman aged 45 to 65 with acute or convalescent COVID-19. The chain links TRBV11-2 with TRBJ1-5, with 7 bases aligning to TRBD1. Specimen: peripheral blood. The DNA is TGTGCCAGCAGCCTGGGACAGTACAATCAGCCCCAGCATTTT. Translated, this gives CASSLGQYNQPQHF.